The 3 T cell receptor beta chains reported below all come from one sample, sequenced in a study of memory CD4+ T cells and cytomegalovirus serostatus (dated by TCRdb to the late 2010s). Single viable CD3+CD4+CD8-CD45RO+ cells were sorted as memory CD4+ T cells on a FACSAria II. The protocol used for the library was the immunoSEQ multiplex PCR assay. TCRdb mirrors the immuneACCESS table, restricted to in-frame sequences. Some clones are absent from its copies; in checked studies, under half trace to an unresolved V gene, and the reason for the others is unknown. A total of around 88,000 clones appear in this sample, around 80% of them only once. 3.6% of the sample lies in the top ten. The sample taken for sequencing was memory CD4+ T cells from blood. These receptors all stem from an adult in good health and CMV-seropositive.

The chain has TRBV4-3 and TRBJ2-2; D remains ambiguous. Per germline, CDR1 LGHNA and CDR2 YSLEER. Trimming shortened V by 0 bases and J by 3 bases, and 5 bases separated the two germline ends. The CDR3 extends over 14 amino acids. CDR3 protein: CASSQELDTGELFF. CDR3 nucleotides: TGCGCCAGCAGCCAAGAACTGGACACCGGGGAGCTGTTTTTT.

This clone was seen a handful of times. This chain joins TRBV9 and TRBJ2-5, with a weak D call TRBD2 (6 bases). This CDR3 comprises 17 residues. Germline V CDR1 and CDR2: SGDLS, YYNGEE. The germline V and J ends were trimmed by 0 bases and 1 base, with 16 bases remaining between them. The CDR3 sequence is CASSVATGGGTQETQYF. CDR3 coding DNA: TGTGCCAGCAGCGTAGCTACTGGCGGAGGGACCCAAGAGACCCAGTACTTC.

The V gene is TRBV11-3, the J gene TRBJ2-3, with D unclear. The V gene's germline CDR1 is SGHNT and CDR2 YENEEA. The length of the CDR3 is 13 residues. V lost 4 bases and J 7 bases, leaving 12 bases between the germline ends. The CDR3 DNA reads as TGTGCCAGCAGCTCCTTCTCGTCGAATACGCAGTATTTT. Translated: CASSSFSSNTQYF.